What follows describes a single TCR beta chain. Assay: immunoSEQ multiplex PCR; the TCRdb copy retains only in-frame clones and omits some. The table shows a few million clones, with about 94% occurring only once. CDR1 is MNHNS, CDR2 SASEGT, per germline. Trimming stripped 9 bases from V and 9 bases from J, with 12 bases between. The CDR3 has 12 residues. This sample was included in a study of shared clonotypes between healthy human individuals. Sequencing used naive CD4+ T cells sorted from blood. Subset of the sample: CD45RA+ positively selected. The chain carries TRBV6-1 and TRBJ1-6, with D possibly matching TRBD1 (6 bases). This clonotype was obtained from a man between 18 and 29 years old in good health. The CDR3 protein is CASTDRFSPLHF. CDR3 nucleotide sequence: TGTGCCAGTACGGACAGATTTTCACCCCTCCACTTT.